The 11 T cell receptor beta chains in this list originate from one sample, sequenced in a study of CD8 T cells in Susac syndrome. When the RNA was reverse transcribed, random hexamers were used with an input of roughly 0.45 to 1 ug. Via MiXCR, TCRdb re-called the immunoSEQ multiplex PCR reads, giving one row per CDR3 protein. The sample carries about 120,000 distinct CDR3 sequences, 93% recorded once. The sample comprised CD4+ T cells from PBMCs. Receptors were obtained from a human donor with multiple sclerosis.

This chain joins TRBV7-3 and TRBJ1-1; D is uncertain. This CDR3 is built from 13 residues. The V end was cut by 6 bases, the J end by 1 base, with 9 bases between. The germline CDR1 and CDR2 sequences are SGHTA and FQGTGA. The CDR3 DNA is TGTGCCAGCAGTCCGGTCACGAACACTGAAGCTTTCTTT. Translation: CASSPVTNTEAFF.

J is TRBJ2-1 and V is TRBV7-8; D is uncertain. This CDR3 spans 16 amino acids. Germline CDR1 and CDR2: SGHVS and FQNEAQ. Trimming stripped 5 bases from V and 4 bases from J, with 18 bases between. The CDR3 here is CASSGRMVRPYNEQFF. CDR3 in DNA: TGTGCCAGCAGCGGACGGATGGTCCGGCCTTACAATGAGCAGTTCTTC. Full variable domain (rest looked up from reference TRBV7-8 and TRBJ2-1): GAGVSQSPRYKVAKRGQDVALRCDPISGHVSLFWYQQALGQGPEFLTYFQNEAQLDKSGLPSDRFFAERPEGSVSTLKIQRTQQEDSAVYLCASSGRMVRPYNEQFFGPGTRLTVL.

V gene TRBV4-1 combines with J gene TRBJ1-1, with D uncertain. Trimming left V 0 bases short and J 2 bases short, with 7 bases between. In germline, CDR1 is MGHRA, CDR2 YSYEKL. This CDR3 comprises 14 residues. The CDR3 DNA reads TGCGCCAGCAGCCAAGAGGGAGGCAACACTGAAGCTTTCTTT. This codes for CASSQEGGNTEAFF.

This rearrangement joins TRBV12-3 or TRBV12-4 to TRBJ1-2; D is ambiguous. V lost 3 bases to trimming and J lost 6 bases, with 8 bases between them. This CDR3 contains 12 residues. CDR3 bases: TGTGCCAGCAGTTTGGGGTCTAATGGCTACACCTTC. Translating it yields CASSLGSNGYTF.

This chain connects TRBV29-1 to TRBJ2-7; 11 nucleotides align to TRBD1. V gave up 5 bases and J gave up 1 base; unmatched junction bases: 7. The CDR3 contains 15 residues. Germline values: CDR1 SQVTM, CDR2 ANQGSEA. The CDR3 is CSVRPDRGPSYEQYF. In DNA, the CDR3 is TGCAGCGTTCGACCGGACAGGGGGCCATCCTACGAGCAGTACTTC.

The rearrangement uses TRBV19 and TRBJ1-2; D possibly corresponds to TRBD1 (6 bases). The CDR3 has 11 residues. V was cut by 9 bases and J by 8 bases, with 13 bases left in between. From germline, CDR1 is LNHDA and CDR2 SQIVND (reference sequence). For the CDR3, the DNA is TGTGCCAGCGGGGGCCTAGGGGGCTACACCTTC. It is translated as CASGGLGGYTF.

V is TRBV20-1 and J is TRBJ2-1; no firm D call. This CDR3 comprises 12 residues. Germline CDR1 and CDR2: DFQATT and SNEGSKA (reference sequence). The V end lost 0 bases, the J end lost 6 bases, and 6 bases lay between the germline ends. CDR3 in amino acids: CSARDPGNEQFF. The CDR3, as DNA: TGCAGTGCTAGAGATCCGGGCAATGAGCAGTTCTTC.

The rearrangement uses TRBV6-1 and TRBJ1-4; 7 bases line up with TRBD1. After removal of 7 bases from V and 3 bases from J, the junction contained 2 bases not matched to a gene. There are 13 residues in the CDR3. The V gene's germline CDR1 is MNHNS and CDR2 SASEGT. CDR3 in amino acids: CASKGASNEKLFF. DNA of the CDR3: TGTGCCAGCAAGGGGGCTTCTAATGAAAAACTGTTTTTT.

This clonotype appeared a few times. The chain is built from TRBV4-1 and TRBJ1-5, with 7 bases aligning to TRBD1. Germline V gene sequence: CDR1 MGHRA, CDR2 YSYEKL. The trim removed 4 bases at V and 7 bases at J, leaving 7 bases unmatched. This CDR3 has 14 residues. CDR3 in DNA: TGCGCCAGCAGCCGTGGACAGGTCGAACAGCCCCAGCATTTT. It encodes CASSRGQVEQPQHF.

This sequence joins TRBV11-2 and TRBJ2-7; D ambiguous. Deletions cut 2 bases from V and 3 bases from J, with 11 bases between. Germline values: CDR1 SGHAT, CDR2 FQNNGV. The length of the CDR3 is 14 residues. CDR3 sequence (DNA): TGTGCCAGCAGCTTATGGAACATAATCTACGAGCAGTACTTC. It codes for CASSLWNIIYEQYF.

This chain uses TRBV12-3 or TRBV12-4 with TRBJ1-1; D remains unclear. The CDR3 consists of 13 residues. The V end lost 4 bases, the J end lost 1 base, and 7 bases lay between the germline ends. CDR3 region: CASSWAKNTEAFF. The CDR3 DNA reads TGTGCCAGCAGTTGGGCGAAGAACACTGAAGCTTTCTTT.